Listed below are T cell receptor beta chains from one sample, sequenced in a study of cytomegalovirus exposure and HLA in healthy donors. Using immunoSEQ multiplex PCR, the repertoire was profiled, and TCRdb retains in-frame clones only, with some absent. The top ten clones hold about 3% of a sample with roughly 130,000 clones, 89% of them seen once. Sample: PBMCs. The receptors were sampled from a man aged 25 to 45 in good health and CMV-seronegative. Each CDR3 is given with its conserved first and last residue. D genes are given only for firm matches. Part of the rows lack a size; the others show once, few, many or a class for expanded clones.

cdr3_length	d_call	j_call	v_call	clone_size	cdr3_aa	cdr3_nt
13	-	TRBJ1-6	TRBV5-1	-	CASSLTGNSPLHF	TGCGCCAGCAGCCTGACGGGGAATTCACCCCTCCACTTT
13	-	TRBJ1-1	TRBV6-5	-	CASSSLLGREAFF	TGTGCCAGCAGTTCCCTACTGGGCCGTGAAGCTTTCTTT
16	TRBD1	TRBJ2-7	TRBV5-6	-	CASSRGWTGTYYEQYF	TGTGCCAGCAGCCGCGGTTGGACAGGGACGTACTACGAGCAGTACTTC
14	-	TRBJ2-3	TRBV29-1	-	CSVASRVGGDTQYF	TGCAGCGTTGCCTCACGAGTGGGGGGAGATACGCAGTATTTT
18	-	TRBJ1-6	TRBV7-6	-	CASREVASPSSYNSPLHF	TGTGCCAGCAGGGAAGTCGCGTCCCCTAGCTCCTATAATTCACCCCTCCACTTT
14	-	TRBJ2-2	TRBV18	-	CASSPQGYAGELFF	TGTGCCAGCTCACCCCAGGGGTATGCCGGGGAGCTGTTTTTT
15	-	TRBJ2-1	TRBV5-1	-	CASSTTGSSYNEQFF	TGCGCCAGCAGCACTACAGGGAGCTCCTACAATGAGCAGTTCTTC
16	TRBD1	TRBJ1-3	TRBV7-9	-	CASSLTGLDSGNTIYF	TGTGCCAGCAGCCTGACAGGGCTTGACTCTGGAAACACCATATATTTT
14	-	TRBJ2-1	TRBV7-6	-	CASSSGGTYNEQFF	TGTGCCAGCTCTTCCGGGGGAACCTACAATGAGCAGTTCTTC
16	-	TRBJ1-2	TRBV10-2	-	CASSSEGGGSPYGYTF	TGCGCCAGCAGTTCGGAGGGCGGCGGTTCCCCCTATGGCTACACCTTC
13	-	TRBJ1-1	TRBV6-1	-	CASRGGSRAEAFF	TGTGCCAGCAGGGGGGGAAGCCGGGCTGAAGCTTTCTTT
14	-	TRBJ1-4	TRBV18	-	CASSPLSTNEKLFF	TGTGCCAGCTCACCCCTATCAACTAATGAAAAACTGTTTTTT
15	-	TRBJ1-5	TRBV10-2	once	CASSESIAYVGPQHF	TGCGCCAGCAGTGAGTCGATAGCGTACGTTGGGCCCCAGCATTTT
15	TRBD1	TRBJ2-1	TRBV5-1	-	CASSSAGQGANEQFF	TGCGCCAGCAGTTCGGCGGGACAGGGGGCAAATGAGCAGTTCTTC
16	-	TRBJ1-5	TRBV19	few	CASKTPGQLTNQPQHF	TGTGCCAGTAAGACCCCAGGGCAGCTTACTAATCAGCCCCAGCATTTT
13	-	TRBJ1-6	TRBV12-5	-	CASGLTVDYPLHF	TGTGCTAGTGGTTTGACCGTAGACTACCCCCTCCACTTT
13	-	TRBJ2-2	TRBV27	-	CASRQGNTGELFF	TGTGCCAGCAGACAGGGGAACACCGGGGAGCTGTTTTTT
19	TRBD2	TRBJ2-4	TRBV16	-	CASSQLAGLADLAKNIQYF	TGTGCCAGCAGCCAGCTTGCGGGACTAGCGGACCTAGCCAAAAACATTCAGTACTTC
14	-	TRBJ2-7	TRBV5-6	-	CASSLSGAPYEQYF	TGTGCCAGCAGCTTGTCAGGGGCCCCCTACGAGCAGTACTTC
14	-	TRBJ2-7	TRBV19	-	CASSMFGQHYKQYF	TGTGCCAGTAGTATGTTTGGACAGCACTACAAGCAGTACTTC
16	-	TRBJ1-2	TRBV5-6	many	CASSSYRTVMNYGYTF	TGTGCCAGCAGCTCATACCGGACAGTGATGAACTATGGCTACACCTTC
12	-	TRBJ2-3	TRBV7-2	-	CASSSVTDTQYF	TGTGCCAGCAGCTCAGTCACAGATACGCAGTATTTT
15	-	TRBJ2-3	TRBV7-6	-	CASSNTPLGTDTQYF	TGTGCCAGCAGCAACACACCCCTGGGCACAGATACGCAGTATTTT
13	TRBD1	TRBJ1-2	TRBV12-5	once	CASGRDRIYGYTF	TGTGCTAGTGGTCGGGACAGGATCTATGGCTACACCTTC
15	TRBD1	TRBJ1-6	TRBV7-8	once	CASSDHRGRNSPLHF	TGTGCCAGCAGCGACCACAGGGGAAGGAATTCACCCCTCCACTTT
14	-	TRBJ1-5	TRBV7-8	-	CASSLVAGSQPQHF	TGTGCCAGCAGCTTAGTGGCAGGATCCCAGCCCCAGCATTTT
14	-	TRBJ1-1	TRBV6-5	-	CASSFQGSNTEAFF	TGTGCCAGCAGTTTCCAGGGCTCCAACACTGAAGCTTTCTTT
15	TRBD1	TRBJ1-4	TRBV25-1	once	CASGITGDQIEKLFF	TGTGCCAGCGGTATAACAGGGGATCAGATTGAAAAACTGTTTTTT
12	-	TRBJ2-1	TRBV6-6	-	CASSYGLGEQFF	TGTGCCAGCAGTTACGGGTTGGGCGAGCAGTTCTTC
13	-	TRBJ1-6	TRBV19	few	CASSIDRESPLHF	TGTGCCAGTAGTATAGACAGGGAATCACCCCTCCACTTT
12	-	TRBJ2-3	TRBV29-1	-	CSVLTTGDTQYF	TGCAGCGTCTTGACAACGGGGGATACGCAGTATTTT
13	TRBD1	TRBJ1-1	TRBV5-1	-	CASSVNRGTEAFF	TGCGCCAGCAGCGTCAACAGGGGCACTGAAGCTTTCTTT
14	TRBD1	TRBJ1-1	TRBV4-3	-	CASSQTGVNTEAFF	TGCGCCAGCAGCCAAACAGGGGTGAACACTGAAGCTTTCTTT
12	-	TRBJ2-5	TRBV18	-	CASSPNLETQYF	TGTGCCAGCTCACCTAATCTCGAGACCCAGTACTTC
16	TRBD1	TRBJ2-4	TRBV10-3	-	CAISGGQGTAKNIQYF	TGTGCCATCAGTGGGGGACAGGGGACGGCCAAAAACATTCAGTACTTC
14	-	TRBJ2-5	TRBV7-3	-	CASSLSAGLETQYF	TGTGCCAGCAGCTTATCGGCGGGGCTAGAGACCCAGTACTTC
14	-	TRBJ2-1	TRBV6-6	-	CASVLGAGYNEQFF	TGTGCCAGCGTTCTGGGGGCGGGTTACAATGAGCAGTTCTTC
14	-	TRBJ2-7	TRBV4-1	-	CASSLQGGGYEQYF	TGCGCCAGCAGCTTACAGGGAGGGGGCTACGAGCAGTACTTC
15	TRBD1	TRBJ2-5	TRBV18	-	CASSPQTGEGETQYF	TGTGCCAGCTCACCCCAGACAGGGGAAGGAGAGACCCAGTACTTC
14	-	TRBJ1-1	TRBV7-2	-	CASSLGVPLQGPFF	TGTGCCAGCAGCTTAGGAGTCCCCCTACAGGGCCCTTTCTTT
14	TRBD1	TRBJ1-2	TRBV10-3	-	CAISPGQGNYGYTF	TGTGCCATCAGCCCGGGACAGGGCAACTATGGCTACACCTTC
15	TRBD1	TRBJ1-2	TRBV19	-	CASSIPGGSNYGYTF	TGTGCCAGTAGTATCCCAGGGGGCAGTAACTATGGCTACACCTTC
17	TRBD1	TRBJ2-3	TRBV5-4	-	CASSLALGQGDTDTQYF	TGTGCCAGCAGCTTGGCGTTGGGGCAGGGGGATACAGATACGCAGTATTTT
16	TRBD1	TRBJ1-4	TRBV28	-	CASSLWDRGKNEKLFF	TGTGCCAGCAGTTTATGGGACAGGGGCAAGAATGAAAAACTGTTTTTT
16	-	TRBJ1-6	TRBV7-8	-	CASSDPPVTYNSPLHF	TGTGCCAGCAGCGATCCTCCGGTCACCTATAATTCACCCCTCCACTTT
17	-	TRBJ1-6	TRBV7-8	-	CASSLLQGERKDSPLHF	TGTGCCAGCAGCTTACTCCAGGGCGAAAGGAAGGATTCACCCCTCCACTTT